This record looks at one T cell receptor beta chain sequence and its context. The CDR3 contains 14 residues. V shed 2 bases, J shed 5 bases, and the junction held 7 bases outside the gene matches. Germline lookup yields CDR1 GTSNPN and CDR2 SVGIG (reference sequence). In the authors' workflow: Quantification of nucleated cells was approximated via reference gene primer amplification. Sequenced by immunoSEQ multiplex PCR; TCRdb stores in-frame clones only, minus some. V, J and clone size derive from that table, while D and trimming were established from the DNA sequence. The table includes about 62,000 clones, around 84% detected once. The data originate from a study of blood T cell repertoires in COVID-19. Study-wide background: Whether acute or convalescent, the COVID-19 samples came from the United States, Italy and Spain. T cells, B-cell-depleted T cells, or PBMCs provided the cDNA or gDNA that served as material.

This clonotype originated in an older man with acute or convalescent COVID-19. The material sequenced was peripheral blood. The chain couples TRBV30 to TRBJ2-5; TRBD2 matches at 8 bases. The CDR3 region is CAWSRGGLYETQYF. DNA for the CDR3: TGTGCCTGGAGTCGGGGGGGCCTCTATGAGACCCAGTACTTC.